These T cell receptor beta chains were read from a single sample in a study of T cell responses to AZD1222 COVID-19 vaccine. TCRdb's table, derived via immunoSEQ multiplex PCR, lists solely in-frame clones and lacks some. The sample carries 80,000 to 90,000 clones, about 91% recorded once. The starting material was peripheral blood, obtained on day 0 of AZD1222 vaccination. These receptors came from an adult in good health. Both conserved end residues are part of each CDR3. A D gene is named only where the DNA matches it firmly. Clone size is shown for a subset of rows, as once, few, many or a class of expanded clone.

d_gene	v_gene	abundance	j_gene	CDR3aa	CDR3nt
TRBD1	TRBV12-3/TRBV12-4	.	TRBJ2-7	CASEGQGAYEQYF	TGTGCCAGCGAGGGACAGGGGGCGTATGAGCAGTACTTC
TRBD1	TRBV18	.	TRBJ1-2	CASSPSTGSSGYTF	TGTGCCAGCTCACCGTCGACAGGGAGTTCTGGCTACACCTTC
TRBD2	TRBV27	once	TRBJ2-7	CASSSGKSLYEQYF	TGTGCCAGCAGTAGCGGGAAATCCCTTTACGAGCAGTACTTC
.	TRBV20-1	.	TRBJ2-7	CSATGDYEQYF	TGCAGTGCTACAGGGGACTACGAGCAGTACTTC
.	TRBV28	.	TRBJ1-6	CASTGGRVNSPLHF	TGTGCCAGCACCGGCGGCAGAGTTAATTCACCCCTCCACTTT
TRBD1	TRBV2	.	TRBJ2-7	CASSSRTGRNEQYF	TGTGCCAGCAGTTCTAGGACAGGTCGGAACGAGCAGTACTTC
.	TRBV28	once	TRBJ2-3	CASSLRDTQYF	TGTGCCAGCAGTTTAAGAGATACGCAGTATTTT
.	TRBV6-5	.	TRBJ1-6	CASSYSGGDNSPLHF	TGTGCCAGCAGTTACTCAGGGGGGGATAATTCACCCCTCCACTTT
.	TRBV6-1	.	TRBJ2-7	CASSEAKGWGEQYF	TGTGCCAGCAGTGAAGCGAAGGGTTGGGGCGAGCAGTACTTC
.	TRBV19	.	TRBJ2-3	CASSITHGWAFGTDTQYF	TGTGCCAGTAGTATAACCCACGGGTGGGCCTTTGGCACAGATACGCAGTATTTT
.	TRBV9	.	TRBJ1-1	CASSVPGHTEAFF	TGTGCCAGCAGCGTGCCAGGGCATACTGAAGCTTTCTTT
.	TRBV10-3	.	TRBJ2-5	CAISESNNQESQYF	TGTGCCATCAGTGAGTCTAACAACCAAGAGTCCCAGTACTTC
TRBD2	TRBV7-3	.	TRBJ2-2	CASSLLAGVTGELFF	TGTGCCAGCAGCCTACTAGCGGGAGTCACCGGGGAGCTGTTTTTT
TRBD1	TRBV7-3	.	TRBJ2-2	CASSPFGTAFANTGELFF	TGTGCCAGCAGCCCATTTGGGACAGCGTTCGCGAACACCGGGGAGCTGTTTTTT
TRBD1	TRBV5-1	.	TRBJ2-7	CASSLATDRGYEQYF	TGCGCCAGCAGCTTGGCGACGGACAGGGGTTACGAGCAGTACTTC
TRBD2	TRBV5-4	once	TRBJ2-1	CASSLGTSGNNEQFF	TGTGCCAGCAGCCTGGGGACTAGCGGGAACAACGAGCAGTTCTTC
.	TRBV24-1	.	TRBJ2-5	CATSDATRQETQYF	TGTGCCACCAGTGATGCTACCCGGCAAGAGACCCAGTACTTC
.	TRBV2	few	TRBJ2-3	CASSEGRVQSTDTQYF	TGTGCCAGCAGTGAAGGGAGAGTACAGTCCACAGATACGCAGTATTTT
.	TRBV28	.	TRBJ1-2	CASNTPTDRGYTF	TGTGCCAGCAACACCCCCACCGATCGGGGCTACACCTTC
TRBD2	TRBV5-5	.	TRBJ2-1	CASRKPSGYNEQFF	TGTGCCAGCAGAAAGCCTAGCGGGTACAATGAGCAGTTCTTC
TRBD2	TRBV28	.	TRBJ2-3	CASSSPAAGSTDTQYF	TGTGCCAGCAGTTCTCCGGCAGCGGGAAGCACAGATACGCAGTATTTT
TRBD2	TRBV4-2	.	TRBJ2-1	CASSVGLAGGVRSYNEQFF	TGTGCCAGCAGCGTGGGACTAGCGGGAGGTGTTCGGTCCTACAATGAGCAGTTCTTC
.	TRBV5-1	.	TRBJ2-2	CASKNEDMFANTGELFF	TGCGCCAGCAAAAACGAAGATATGTTCGCGAACACCGGGGAGCTGTTTTTT
.	TRBV21-1	.	TRBJ2-5	CASSKRETQYF	TGTGCCAGCAGCAAGAGGGAGACCCAGTACTTC
.	TRBV27	.	TRBJ2-7	CASSLLGGTYEQYF	TGTGCCAGCAGTTTATTGGGGGGAACCTACGAGCAGTACTTC
.	TRBV28	.	TRBJ1-1	CASSLRQGRAEAFF	TGTGCCAGCAGTTTAAGGCAGGGCAGAGCTGAAGCTTTCTTT
TRBD2	TRBV6-5	few	TRBJ2-7	CASSYSTSGFYEQYF	TGTGCCAGCAGTTACTCTACTAGCGGGTTTTACGAGCAGTACTTC
.	TRBV2	once	TRBJ2-5	CASSEGGHQETQYF	TGTGCCAGCAGTGAAGGCGGCCACCAAGAGACCCAGTACTTC
TRBD2	TRBV29-1	.	TRBJ2-1	CSVESRTSGSSYNEQFF	TGCAGCGTTGAATCTCGGACTAGCGGGAGTTCCTACAATGAGCAGTTCTTC
TRBD1	TRBV27	few	TRBJ2-7	CASSLLPGQGDEQYF	TGTGCCAGCAGTTTATTACCCGGACAGGGGGACGAGCAGTACTTC
.	TRBV2	.	TRBJ1-1	CASSGQQNTEAFF	TGTGCCAGCAGTGGACAGCAGAACACTGAAGCTTTCTTT
.	TRBV7-2	.	TRBJ2-7	CASSLQLTTGYEQYF	TGTGCCAGCAGCTTACAGCTAACTACAGGCTACGAGCAGTACTTC
.	TRBV6-5	.	TRBJ1-5	CASSYSTVGDQPQHF	TGTGCCAGCAGTTACTCGACAGTCGGGGATCAGCCCCAGCATTTT
.	TRBV12-5	.	TRBJ2-1	CASGTQYQQGVGEQFF	TGTGCTAGTGGCACCCAATACCAGCAGGGCGTCGGTGAGCAGTTCTTC
.	TRBV27	few	TRBJ2-1	CASSTKRTSSYNEQFF	TGTGCCAGCAGTACTAAGCGCACCAGCTCCTACAATGAGCAGTTCTTC
.	TRBV27	.	TRBJ1-2	CASSLSVGGRGYTF	TGTGCCAGCAGTTTATCGGTCGGAGGGAGGGGCTACACCTTC
.	TRBV12-3/TRBV12-4	once	TRBJ2-5	CASSPRLVETQYF	TGTGCCAGCAGTCCCCGACTTGTGGAGACCCAGTACTTC
TRBD2	TRBV28	.	TRBJ2-1	CASSRLGLVSDEQFF	TGTGCCAGCAGCAGATTAGGACTAGTTAGCGATGAGCAGTTCTTC
.	TRBV19	.	TRBJ2-7	CASSIDSGQVGSYEQYF	TGTGCCAGTAGTATAGATTCGGGCCAGGTTGGCTCCTACGAGCAGTACTTC
.	TRBV24-1	.	TRBJ2-5	CATGGQREETQYF	TGTGCCACCGGGGGTCAGCGTGAAGAGACCCAGTACTTC
TRBD2	TRBV7-9	once	TRBJ2-3	CASSSTILAGGPPDTQYF	TGTGCCAGCAGCTCAACTATCTTAGCGGGAGGCCCCCCGGATACGCAGTATTTT
.	TRBV5-4	.	TRBJ1-2	CASSPGIGDYGYTF	TGTGCCAGCAGCCCAGGCATCGGAGACTATGGCTACACCTTC